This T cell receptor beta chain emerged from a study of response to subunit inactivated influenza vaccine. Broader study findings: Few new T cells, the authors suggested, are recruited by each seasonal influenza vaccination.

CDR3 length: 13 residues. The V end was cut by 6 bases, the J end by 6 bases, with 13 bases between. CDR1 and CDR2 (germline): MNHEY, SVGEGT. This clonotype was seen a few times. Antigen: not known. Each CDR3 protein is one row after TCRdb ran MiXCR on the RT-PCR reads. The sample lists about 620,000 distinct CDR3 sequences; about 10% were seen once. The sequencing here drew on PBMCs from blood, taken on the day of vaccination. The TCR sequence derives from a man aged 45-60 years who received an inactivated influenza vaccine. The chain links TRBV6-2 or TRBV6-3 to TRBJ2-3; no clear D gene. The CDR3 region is CASSPYQSDTQYF. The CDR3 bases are TGTGCCAGCAGCCCCTACCAGTCGGATACGCAGTATTTT.